The 9 T cell receptor beta chains below all came from one sample that was sequenced in a study of regulatory T cells in long-lasting Graves disease. Noted time point: persistent/refractory GD, antithyroid drugs over 5 years with positive TRAb. PBMCs provided the RNA from which the TCR library was made. In building TCR beta libraries, iRepertoire HTBI primers were used together with Arm-PCR of CDR3 regions. One entry per CDR3 protein, called by TCRdb with MiXCR from the multiplex PCR reads. This sample has roughly 450,000 distinct CDR3 sequences, with less than 25% found just once. The sample here was peripheral blood mononuclear cells (PBMCs), taken when the disease was refractory, from a patient treated with antithyroid drugs. These receptors originate from a female donor with Graves disease.

This clonotype turned up a few times. This chain connects TRBV7-9 to TRBJ2-7, with D tentatively TRBD2 (6 bases). V was cut by 4 bases and J by 3 bases, with 10 bases left in between. The CDR3 totals 13 residues. CDR1 and CDR2 from the germline V gene are SEHNR and FQNEAQ (reference sequence). The DNA for the CDR3 is TGTGCCAGCAGCTCCGCGGGGCTCTACGAGCAGTACTTC. It translates to CASSSAGLYEQYF.

This sequence joins TRBV19 and TRBJ1-2; D uncertain. CDR3 size: 13 residues. Looked up from germline, CDR1 is LNHDA and CDR2 is SQIVND (reference sequence). V lost 5 bases and J 9 bases, leaving 16 bases between the germline ends. The CDR3 here is CASSLRPTQSYTF. CDR3 DNA sequence: TGTGCCAGTAGTCTCCGACCGACCCAGAGCTACACCTTC.

In this sample, this clonotype turned up a few times. The V and J genes are TRBV6-1 and TRBJ1-4, with D perhaps matching TRBD1 (5 bases). This CDR3 has 15 residues. Germline values: CDR1 MNHNS, CDR2 SASEGT. Trimming pared 3 bases from V and 7 bases from J, leaving 15 bases between. CDR3 bases: TGTGCCAGCAGTGAGGGGCAATTCAACGGTGAAAAACTGTTTTTT. Protein sequence: CASSEGQFNGEKLFF.

This clonotype was counted at least ten times. CDR3 protein: CASSYSPGGGKETQYF. The CDR3 DNA is TGTGCCAGCAGTTACTCACCGGGTGGAGGGAAAGAGACCCAGTACTTC. The gene calls are TRBV6-5 and TRBJ2-5, with a weak D call TRBD2 (6 bases). The V end was cut by 0 bases, the J end by 3 bases, with 14 bases between. The CDR3 consists of 16 residues. Per germline, CDR1 MNHEY and CDR2 SVGAGI.

In the case of this clonotype: A much larger clone differs by one base, so this may be a read error. V and J are TRBV6-2 or TRBV6-3 and TRBJ2-7; D is perhaps TRBD2 (5 bases). CDR1 MNHEY and CDR2 SVGEGT come from the germline V gene. The V end lost 2 bases, the J end lost 6 bases, and 11 bases lay between the germline ends. CDR3 length: 13 amino acids. CDR3: CASSYLGAAEQYF. CDR3 DNA: TGTGCCAGCAGTTACCTGGGAGCGGCCGAGCAGTACTTC.

This clonotype was detected many times. V and J are TRBV29-1 and TRBJ1-2, with D unclear. The length of the CDR3 is 8 residues. In germline, CDR1 is SQVTM, CDR2 ANQGSEA. V lost 7 bases, J lost 8 bases, and 5 bases lay in between. The CDR3 region is CSDGGYTF. CDR3 DNA: TGCAGCGATGGAGGCTACACCTTC.

This clonotype was observed a handful of times. The CDR3 DNA follows: TGTGCCAGCAGTCCTTCGACAGTGCCCGCTAACTATGGCTACACCTTC. The encoded protein is CASSPSTVPANYGYTF. The rearrangement joins TRBV12-3 or TRBV12-4 to TRBJ1-2; D perhaps matches TRBD1 (5 bases). The CDR3 runs to 16 residues. Between the trimmed V and J ends, which lost 5 bases and 0 bases, there was a span of 16 bases.

This clonotype was picked up a small number of times. This chain connects TRBV6-1 to TRBJ2-2, with D uncertain. This CDR3 is 10 amino acids long. The germline gives CDR1 MNHNS, CDR2 SASEGT. V shed 8 bases and J shed 6 bases, with 4 bases lying between them. DNA of the CDR3: TGTGCCAGCGGGTCCGGGGAGCTGTTTTTT. It specifies CASGSGELFF.

This clonotype has a handful of counts. The gene calls are TRBV10-3 and TRBJ2-7; TRBD2 matches 10 bases. The CDR3 runs to 16 residues. Germline CDR1 ENHRY, CDR2 SYGVKD. V dropped 8 bases and J dropped 5; count of bases not matched to a gene: 15. This chain's CDR3 is CAISPRDSGRPNEQYF. CDR3 bases: TGTGCCATCTCCCCAAGAGATAGCGGGAGGCCCAACGAGCAGTACTTC.